The entry below gives a single T cell receptor beta chain sequence along with its context. Its matching antigen is unknown. Clones were sequenced by immunoSEQ multiplex PCR, and TCRdb holds only the in-frame ones, with some missing. There are about 2 million clones in the sample; about 95% occur only once, and 1.2% lies in the top ten. This record belongs to a study of shared clonotypes between healthy human individuals. Study results and limitations: Collection of samples was limited to blood; tissue repertoires likely differ. Clonotype sharing among donors, it was expected, would be affected by sequencing depth. Only a few donors were included, so the genetic and exposure-history diversity represented was limited.

Naive CD8 isolation took CD45RO-negative cells positively selected for CCR7 and excluded terminally differentiated effector memory CD45RA+ cells. Recent vaccinations or acute infections were absent in the healthy HIV-negative adult donors. V was shortened by 5 bases and J by 5 bases, with 16 bases between the two germline ends. Germline lookup yields CDR1 SGHAT and CDR2 FQNNGV. This CDR3 has 14 residues. The chain couples TRBV11-2 to TRBJ2-7; D possibly corresponds to TRBD1 (6 bases). The sequenced material came from naive CD8+ T cells sorted from blood. This clonotype was obtained from a man between 18 and 35 years old in good health. The CDR3 DNA reads as TGTGCCAGCAGCGACACCAACAGGGATAACGAGCAGTACTTC. Residues: CASSDTNRDNEQYF. Full variable domain (outside the CDR3, taken from reference TRBV11-2 and TRBJ2-7): EAGVAQSPRYKIIEKRQSVAFWCNPISGHATLYWYQQILGQGPKLLIQFQNNGVVDDSQLPKDRFSAERLKGVDSTLKIQPAKLEDSAVYLCASSDTNRDNEQYFGPGTRLTVT.